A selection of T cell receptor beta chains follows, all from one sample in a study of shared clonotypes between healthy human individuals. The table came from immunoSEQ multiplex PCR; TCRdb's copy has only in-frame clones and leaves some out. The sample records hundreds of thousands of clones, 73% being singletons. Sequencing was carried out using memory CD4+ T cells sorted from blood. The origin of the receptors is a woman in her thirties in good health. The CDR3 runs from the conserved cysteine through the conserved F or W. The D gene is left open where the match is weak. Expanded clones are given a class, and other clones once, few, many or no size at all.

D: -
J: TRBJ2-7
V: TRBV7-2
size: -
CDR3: CASSLDRDSEQYF
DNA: TGTGCCAGCAGCTTAGACAGGGACTCCGAGCAGTACTTC

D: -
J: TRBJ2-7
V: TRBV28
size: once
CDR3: CASTGPTFYEQYF
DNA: TGTGCCAGCACCGGCCCCACCTTCTACGAGCAGTACTTC

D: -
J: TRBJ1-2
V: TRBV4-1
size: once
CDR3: CASSQETGGYGYTF
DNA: TGCGCCAGCAGCCAGGAGACAGGCGGCTATGGCTACACCTTC

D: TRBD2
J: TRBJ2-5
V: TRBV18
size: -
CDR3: CASSPKLAVRETQYF
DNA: TGTGCCAGCTCACCGAAACTAGCGGTCCGTGAGACCCAGTACTTC

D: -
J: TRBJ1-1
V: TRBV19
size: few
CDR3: CASDLGPGKDTEAFF
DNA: TGTGCCAGCGACCTGGGCCCAGGGAAGGACACTGAAGCTTTCTTT

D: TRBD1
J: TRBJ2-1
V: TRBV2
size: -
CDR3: CASSEVRVGTVFNEQFF
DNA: TGTGCCAGCAGTGAAGTCCGAGTGGGGACAGTCTTTAATGAGCAGTTCTTC

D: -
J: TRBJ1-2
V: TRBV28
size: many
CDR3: CASLTLADYGYTF
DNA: TGTGCCAGCTTAACCCTGGCGGACTATGGCTACACCTTC

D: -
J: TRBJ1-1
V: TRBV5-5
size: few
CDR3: CASSLPPMNTEAFF
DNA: TGTGCCAGCAGCTTGCCACCCATGAACACTGAAGCTTTCTTT

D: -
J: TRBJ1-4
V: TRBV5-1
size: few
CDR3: CASSFELLNEKLFF
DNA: TGCGCCAGCAGTTTTGAGCTACTAAATGAAAAACTGTTTTTT

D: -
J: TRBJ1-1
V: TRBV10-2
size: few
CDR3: CASSEWANTEAFF
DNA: TGCGCCAGCAGTGAGTGGGCGAACACTGAAGCTTTCTTT

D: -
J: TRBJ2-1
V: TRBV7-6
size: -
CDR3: CASSLGTAAGYNEQFF
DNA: TGTGCCAGCAGCTTAGGGACGGCGGCGGGCTACAATGAGCAGTTCTTC

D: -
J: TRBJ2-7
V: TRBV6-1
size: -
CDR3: CASTGVGLESYEQYF
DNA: TGTGCCAGCACCGGAGTCGGACTTGAATCCTACGAGCAGTACTTC

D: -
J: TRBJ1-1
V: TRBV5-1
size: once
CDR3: CASSLGTARTEAFF
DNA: TGCGCCAGCAGCTTGGGGACGGCTAGGACTGAAGCTTTCTTT

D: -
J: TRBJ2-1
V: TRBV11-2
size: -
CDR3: CASSREGGEQFF
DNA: TGTGCCAGCAGCCGTGAGGGAGGTGAGCAGTTCTTC

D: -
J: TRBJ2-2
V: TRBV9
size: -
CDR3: CASSYSANTGELFF
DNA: TGTGCCAGCAGCTATAGTGCAAACACCGGGGAGCTGTTTTTT

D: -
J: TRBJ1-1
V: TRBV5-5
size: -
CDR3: CASSYTGTRGTEAFF
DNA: TGTGCCAGCAGCTATACCGGGACGAGGGGCACTGAAGCTTTCTTT

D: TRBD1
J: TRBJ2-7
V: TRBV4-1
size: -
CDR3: CASSQPRPQATGTVIIEQYF
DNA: TGCGCCAGCAGCCAACCAAGGCCCCAGGCTACCGGGACAGTCATCATCGAGCAGTACTTC

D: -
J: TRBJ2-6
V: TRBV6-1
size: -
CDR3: CASIFAPGGANVLTF
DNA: TGTGCCAGCATATTCGCCCCGGGAGGGGCCAACGTCCTGACTTTC

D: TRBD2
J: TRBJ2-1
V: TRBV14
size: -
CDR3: CASSLGLAGGNEQFF
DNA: TGTGCCAGCAGCCTGGGACTAGCGGGAGGCAATGAGCAGTTCTTC

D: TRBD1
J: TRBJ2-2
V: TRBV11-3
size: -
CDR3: CASSPRNRGQNTGELFF
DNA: TGTGCCAGCAGCCCCCGAAACAGGGGGCAGAACACCGGGGAGCTGTTTTTT

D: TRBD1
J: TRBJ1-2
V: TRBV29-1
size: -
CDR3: CSVEGGQLYGYTF
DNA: TGCAGCGTTGAAGGGGGACAGCTCTATGGCTACACCTTC

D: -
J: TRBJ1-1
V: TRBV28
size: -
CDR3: CASRRAGEYTEAFF
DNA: TGTGCCAGCAGAAGGGCAGGGGAATACACTGAAGCTTTCTTT

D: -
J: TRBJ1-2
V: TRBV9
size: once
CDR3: CASSVGTENYGYTF
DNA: TGTGCCAGCAGCGTAGGGACAGAGAACTATGGCTACACCTTC

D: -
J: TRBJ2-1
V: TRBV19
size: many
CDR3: CASNFRPYNEQFF
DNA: TGTGCCAGTAACTTCCGGCCGTACAATGAGCAGTTCTTC

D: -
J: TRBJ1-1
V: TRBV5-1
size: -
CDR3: CASSLAMGGNTEAFF
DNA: TGCGCCAGCAGCTTGGCCATGGGAGGGAACACTGAAGCTTTCTTT

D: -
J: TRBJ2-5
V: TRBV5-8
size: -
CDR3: CASSLGTQETQYF
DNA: TGTGCCAGCAGCTTGGGCACACAAGAGACCCAGTACTTC

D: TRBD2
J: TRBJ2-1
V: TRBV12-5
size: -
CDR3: CASGFTSGSWNEQFF
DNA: TGTGCTAGTGGTTTTACTAGCGGGAGTTGGAATGAGCAGTTCTTC

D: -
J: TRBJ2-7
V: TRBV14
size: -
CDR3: CASSPEPPGSLDYEQYF
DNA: TGTGCCAGCAGCCCTGAGCCCCCGGGATCCTTGGACTACGAGCAGTACTTC

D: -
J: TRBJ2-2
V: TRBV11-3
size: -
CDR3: CASSLSGGIHSGELFF
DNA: TGTGCCAGCAGCTTATCGGGGGGCATTCATAGCGGGGAGCTGTTTTTT

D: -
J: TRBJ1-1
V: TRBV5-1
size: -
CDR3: CASSLRQAVNTEAFF
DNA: TGCGCCAGCAGCTTGAGGCAGGCGGTGAACACTGAAGCTTTCTTT

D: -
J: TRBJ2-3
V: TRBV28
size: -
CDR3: CASSLRGAIDTQYF
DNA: TGTGCCAGCAGTTTACGTGGAGCGATAGATACGCAGTATTTT

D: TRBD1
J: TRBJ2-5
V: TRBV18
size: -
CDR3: CASSLGTVETQYF
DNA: TGTGCCAGCTCCCTAGGGACAGTGGAGACCCAGTACTTC

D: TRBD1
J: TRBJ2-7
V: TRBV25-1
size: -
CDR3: CASSRQGTRTSWEQYF
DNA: TGTGCCAGCAGTCGACAGGGGACCCGTACCTCGTGGGAGCAGTACTTC

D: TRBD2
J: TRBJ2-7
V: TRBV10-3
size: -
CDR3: CAIRDFSGNEQYF
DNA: TGTGCCATCAGAGATTTTAGCGGGAACGAGCAGTACTTC

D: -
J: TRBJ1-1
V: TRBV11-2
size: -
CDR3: CASSTMNSEAFF
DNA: TGTGCCAGCAGCACGATGAATAGTGAAGCTTTCTTT

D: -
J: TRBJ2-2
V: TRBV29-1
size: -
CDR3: CSARRGAGTGELFF
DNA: TGCAGCGCCAGGCGTGGGGCGGGCACCGGGGAGCTGTTTTTT

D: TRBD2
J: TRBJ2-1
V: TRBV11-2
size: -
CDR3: CASSSQGLESYNEQFF
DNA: TGTGCCAGCAGCTCCCAGGGACTAGAGTCCTACAATGAGCAGTTCTTC

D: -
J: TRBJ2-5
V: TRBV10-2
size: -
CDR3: CASRTAQETQYF
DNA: TGCGCCAGCAGGACAGCCCAAGAGACCCAGTACTTC

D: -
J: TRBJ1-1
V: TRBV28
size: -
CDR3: CATWTVPEAFF
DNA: TGTGCCACCTGGACAGTCCCGGAAGCTTTCTTT

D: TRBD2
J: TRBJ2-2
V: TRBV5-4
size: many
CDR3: CASSFSGRVTINTGELFF
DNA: TGTGCCAGCAGCTTCAGCGGGAGGGTAACGATTAACACCGGGGAGCTGTTTTTT

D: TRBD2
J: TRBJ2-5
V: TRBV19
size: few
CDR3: CASSPRLATQETQYF
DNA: TGTGCCAGTAGTCCCCGACTAGCGACCCAAGAGACCCAGTACTTC

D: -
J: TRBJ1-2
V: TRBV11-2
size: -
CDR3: CASSVHGQTNYGYTF
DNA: TGTGCCAGCAGCGTACATGGACAGACTAACTATGGCTACACCTTC

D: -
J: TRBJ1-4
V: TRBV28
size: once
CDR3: CASSDSQGGRNRKLFF
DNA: TGTGCCAGCAGTGATTCACAGGGAGGAAGAAATAGGAAACTGTTTTTT

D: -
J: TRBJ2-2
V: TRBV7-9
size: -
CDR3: CASSFTGAGELFF
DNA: TGTGCCAGCAGCTTTACCGGGGCCGGGGAGCTGTTTTTT

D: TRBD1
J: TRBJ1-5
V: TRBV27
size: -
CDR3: CASRQGLGQPQHF
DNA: TGTGCCAGCAGACAGGGGTTGGGTCAGCCCCAGCATTTT

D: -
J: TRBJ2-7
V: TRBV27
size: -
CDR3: CASSLYPPDSGSYEQYF
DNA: TGTGCCAGCAGTTTATATCCCCCCGACAGCGGCTCGTACGAGCAGTACTTC

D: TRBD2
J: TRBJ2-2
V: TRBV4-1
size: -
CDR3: CASSPGTRGTGELFF
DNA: TGCGCCAGCAGCCCCGGGACTAGGGGTACAGGGGAGCTGTTTTTT

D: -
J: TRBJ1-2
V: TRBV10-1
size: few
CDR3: CASIEDGYTF
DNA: TGCGCCAGCATTGAGGATGGCTACACCTTC

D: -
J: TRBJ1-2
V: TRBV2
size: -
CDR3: CASNMGRDGYGYTF
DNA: TGTGCCAGCAACATGGGGCGGGACGGATATGGCTACACCTTC